This TCR beta chain was recorded in a study of control samples from healthy donors and cancer patients. Clones were sequenced by immunoSEQ multiplex PCR, and TCRdb holds only the in-frame ones, with some missing. The repertoire holds 52,000 or so clones, about 93% seen once, with less than 4.5% in the top ten. V dropped 8 bases and J dropped 4; count of bases not matched to a gene: 5. This CDR3 contains 13 residues. Germline V gene data show CDR1 as ENHRY and CDR2 as SYGVKD. J is TRBJ1-2 and V is TRBV10-3, with TRBD1 matching 9 bases. The sequence was obtained from a man aged 25 to 40 in good health. Input material: blood. Written as DNA, the CDR3 is TGTGCCATCGGGACAGGGAGTAGCTATGGCTACACCTTC. This codes for CAIGTGSSYGYTF.